This TCR beta chain was captured by sequencing in a study of blood T cell repertoires in COVID-19. Looking at the study overall: Symptom resolution, clearance, or two negative PCRs marked donors in Cohort 3 as recovered. Whether acute or convalescent, the COVID-19 samples came from the United States, Italy and Spain.

Here immunoSEQ multiplex PCR was the method, and the copy in TCRdb shows in-frame clones only, minus some. The table records roughly 210,000 clones, around 87% of them present only once. This CDR3 spans 13 amino acids. V lost 4 bases and J lost 4, with 13 bases in between. The V gene's germline CDR1 is SQVTM and CDR2 ANQGSEA. Those enrolled, adults aged 18 to 89 years, came from 20 to 25 US areas. Cohorts were based on clinical histories the participants reported. This chain joins TRBV29-1 and TRBJ1-2, with a weak D call TRBD1 (6 bases). The sequencing input was PBMCs or T cells enriched from blood (not recorded which). The sequence was collected from a man aged 25 to 40 in a cohort exposed to, infected with or recovered from COVID-19 (not recorded which). The CDR3: CSVVGQSLYGYTF. The CDR3 coding sequence is TGCAGCGTTGTAGGACAGTCCCTCTATGGCTACACCTTC. The full variable domain, rest sourced from reference TRBV29-1 and TRBJ1-2, is SAVISQKPSRDICQRGTSLTIQCQVDSQVTMMFWYRQQPGQSLTLIATANQGSEATYESGFVIDKFPISRPNLTFSTLTVSNMSPEDSSIYLCSVVGQSLYGYTFGSGTRLTVV.